The 10 T cell receptor beta chains given below trace back to one sample, sequenced in a study of tumor-infiltrating lymphocytes in primary liver carcinoma. Synthesis of TCR beta cDNA was carried out from around 500 ng total RNA with a constant-region primer. Three-round nested multiplex PCR performed with slightly modified ARM-PCR produced the TCR beta libraries. The opening two PCR rounds, ten to eleven cycles each, paired TRBV1-TRBV30 forward primers with a C-beta reverse primer. One entry per CDR3 protein, called by TCRdb with MiXCR from the multiplex PCR reads. The sample includes approximately 100,000 distinct CDR3 sequences, about 67% of them seen just once. The source material, 20-30 mg of unsorted bulk tissue, was used to co-extract RNA and DNA. The sequenced sample consisted of liver tumor tissue from sampling region 2. The sample's subset: tumor region T2, inferior pole. The source of these receptors is a woman aged 55-70 years with primary liver carcinoma and hepatitis B virus infection.

The rearrangement links TRBV29-1 to TRBJ2-3; D not certain. This CDR3 is built from 12 residues. V was trimmed by 6 bases and J by 2 bases, leaving 9 bases between them. Germline V gene lookup returns CDR1 SQVTM and CDR2 ANQGSEA. As DNA, the CDR3 is TGCAGCGTGATGCGGAACACAGATACGCAGTATTTT. This gives the protein CSVMRNTDTQYF.

Concerning this clonotype: A junction boundary mismatches the germline segment, possibly from a read error. The chain employs TRBV7-9 and TRBJ2-5; D is unclear. This CDR3 has 11 amino acids. Germline assignment: CDR1 SEHNR and CDR2 FQNEAQ (reference sequence). The CDR3 loop reads CVSSLLETQYF. As DNA, the CDR3 is TGTGTCAGCAGCTTATTAGAGACCCAGTACTTC. Full variable domain (outside the CDR3, taken from reference TRBV7-9 and TRBJ2-5): DTGVSQNPRHKITKRGQNVTFRCDPISEHNRLYWYRQTLGQGPEFLTYFQNEAQLEKSRLLSDRFSAERPKGSFSTLEIQRTEQGDSAMYLCVSSLLETQYFGPGTRLLVL.

In the case of this clonotype: The conserved phenylalanine or tryptophan normally closing the CDR3 is absent here, so this likely arose from a read error. This rearrangement joins TRBV28 to TRBJ2-1; weak D call: TRBD2 (6 bases). There are 16 residues in the CDR3. The germline V gene has CDR1 MDHEN and CDR2 SYDVKM. CDR3 region: CASSTLRDWGYNDQFL. The CDR3 nucleotides are TGTGCCAGCAGCACCTTAAGGGACTGGGGGTACAATGATCAGTTCCTC.

This clonotype was picked up one time. The CDR3 carries no conserved terminal phenylalanine or tryptophan, so it likely arises from a read error. It is unclear where the CDR3 begins or ends on the DNA, so no DNA is shown, and the CDR3 is as TCRdb lists it. The chain has TRBV11-2 and TRBJ2-3; TRBD2, the D gene given by the table, was not confirmed from the DNA. Counting both end residues, the CDR3 totals 15 amino acids. Per the germline V gene, CDR1 is SGHAT and CDR2 is FQNNGV. This CDR3 reads CASSSGLAGPDTHYL.

About this clonotype: Because it lacks the conserved phenylalanine or tryptophan at the end, this CDR3 is likely a read error. The rearrangement links TRBV29-1 to TRBJ2-2, with D hard to call. This CDR3 region has 13 residues. In germline, CDR1 is SQVTM, CDR2 ANQGSEA. The chain's CDR3 is CNIDSTNTGELFL. The CDR3 region has the DNA TGCAACATTGATTCGACTAACACCGGGGAGCTGTTTCTT.

The chain uses TRBV11-2 and TRBJ2-5; a possible D gene is TRBD1 (6 bases). V lost 8 bases and J lost 9, with 19 bases in between. CDR1 is SGHAT and CDR2 is FQNNGV in the germline V gene. This CDR3 contains 13 residues. In nucleotides, the CDR3 is TGTGCCAGCTGTTTAGAATCCAAGGGGGCCCAGTACTTC. Translation: CASCLESKGAQYF. Variable domain in full (rest from reference TRBV11-2 and TRBJ2-5): EAGVAQSPRYKIIEKRQSVAFWCNPISGHATLYWYQQILGQGPKLLIQFQNNGVVDDSQLPKDRFSAERLKGVDSTLKIQPAKLEDSAVYLCASCLESKGAQYFGPGTRLLVL.

The sample holds one count of this clonotype. A junction boundary mismatches the germline segment, possibly from a read error. The V and J genes are TRBV28 and TRBJ1-2; D gene uncertain. The CDR3 is 18 amino acids. Germline CDR1 and CDR2: MDHEN and SYDVKM. The CDR3 region has the DNA TGTGGCAGCAGTCAAAGATCGTTTGCGGCCCCGGTTGGTTATGGCTACACCTTC. Translation gives CGSSQRSFAAPVGYGYTF.

The genes are TRBV7-9 and TRBJ2-5; D tentatively reads TRBD1 or TRBD2 (5 bases each). With 7 bases removed from V and 5 bases from J, the gap between germline ends came to 17 bases. Germline values: CDR1 SEHNR, CDR2 FQNEAQ (reference sequence). The CDR3 runs 14 residues. The chain's CDR3 is CASIPSGSGETQYF. The CDR3 DNA reads TGTGCCAGCATCCCGTCAGGGAGCGGCGAGACCCAGTACTTC.

Comment on this clonotype: A read error is possible here, since a much larger clone lies one base away. The chain recombines TRBV14 with TRBJ2-7, with TRBD2 identical over 7 bases. The CDR3 is 14 residues long. CDR1 is SGHDN, CDR2 FVKESK, per germline. The CDR3, as DNA: TGTGTCAGCAGCCAGGTCGGGACTATAGACGAGCAGTACTTC. This gives the protein CVSSQVGTIDEQYF.

This clonotype was seen once. The junction departs from the called germline gene at one end, perhaps through a read error. This chain uses TRBV11-2 with TRBJ2-1; TRBD1 matches 7 bases. CDR1 and CDR2 from the germline V gene are SGHAT and FQNNGV. This CDR3 has 17 residues. In DNA, the CDR3 is TGTGCTAGCAGCTTAACCCACGGACACGGGCACAGGGGTGAGCAGTTCTTC. Translating gives CASSLTHGHGHRGEQFF.